One and the same sample provided the 25 T cell receptor beta chains below, sequenced in a study of blood T cell repertoires in COVID-19. Sequencing used immunoSEQ multiplex PCR; TCRdb keeps in-frame clones, though not all of them. The table lists about 330,000 clones, about 86% of them singletons. Sequenced material: peripheral blood. Source of these receptors: a woman between 45 and 65 years old with acute or convalescent COVID-19.

The chain employs TRBV6-2 or TRBV6-3 and TRBJ2-7, with 10 bases lining up with TRBD1. Per the germline V gene, CDR1 is MNHEY and CDR2 is SVGEGT. J gave up 7 bases and V 2 bases, and 11 bases lay outside the gene matches. CDR3 length: 16 amino acids. CDR3 bases: TGTGCCAGCAGTTACCCCCTTGGGACAGGGGTGGGTGAGCAGTACTTC. Encoded protein: CASSYPLGTGVGEQYF.

J is TRBJ1-5 and V is TRBV19, with unresolved D. CDR1 is LNHDA and CDR2 is SQIVND in the germline V gene (reference sequence). The CDR3 extends over 12 amino acids. Trimming took 4 bases from V and 7 from J, leaving 8 bases between them. The CDR3 DNA is TGTGCCAGTAGTACCCCTCCCCAGCCCCAGCATTTT. As protein: CASSTPPQPQHF.

J is TRBJ2-5 and V is TRBV9; 14 bases are shared with TRBD2. CDR3 size: 18 residues. The V and J ends lost 4 bases and 3 bases, in that order; junction bases with no gene match: 11. Germline V lookup: CDR1 SGDLS, CDR2 YYNGEE. The CDR3 DNA follows: TGTGCCAGCAGCCCCCCCGGGACTAGCGGGGGAGCGAAAGAGACCCAGTACTTC. This codes for CASSPPGTSGGAKETQYF.

In its sample, this clone was seen a few times. The V and J genes are TRBV19 and TRBJ1-6; no firm D call. The V end was cut by 4 bases, the J end by 5 bases, with 9 bases between. Germline lookup yields CDR1 LNHDA and CDR2 SQIVND (reference sequence). The CDR3 spans 14 residues. The CDR3 loop is CASSTQVDNSPLHF. The CDR3 bases are TGTGCCAGTAGTACGCAGGTGGATAATTCACCCCTCCACTTT.

This clone occurred once. The CDR3 DNA follows: TGTGCCAGCTCACCAGGAGGGACGGCAAAAAAACTGTTTTTT. It translates to CASSPGGTAKKLFF. The chain couples TRBV18 to TRBJ1-4, with D maybe TRBD1 (5 bases). Trimming stripped 2 bases from V and 9 bases from J, with 13 bases between. CDR3 length: 14 amino acids. CDR1 and CDR2 (germline): KGHSH, LQKENI.

The rearrangement links TRBV9 to TRBJ2-2, with a possible D match to TRBD2 (5 bases). CDR1 and CDR2 from the germline V gene are SGDLS and YYNGEE. The germline V and J ends were trimmed by 5 bases and 1 base, with 9 bases remaining between them. This CDR3 is 14 amino acids long. CDR3 DNA sequence: TGTGCCAGCAGTTTACTAGGGAACACCGGGGAGCTGTTTTTT. Its translation: CASSLLGNTGELFF. The full variable domain, with the rest looked up from reference TRBV9 and TRBJ2-2, is DSGVTQTPKHLITATGQRVTLRCSPRSGDLSVYWYQQSLDQGLQFLIQYYNGEERAKGNILERFSAQQFPDLHSELNLSSLELGDSALYFCASSLLGNTGELFFGEGSRLTVL.

This clone was picked up one time. The rearrangement joins TRBV11-2 to TRBJ2-1; D is possibly TRBD1 (5 bases). The CDR3 spans 13 residues. Looked up from germline, CDR1 is SGHAT and CDR2 is FQNNGV. Deletions cut 6 bases from V and 5 bases from J, with 11 bases between. The CDR3 loop is CASSIDSHNEQFF. In DNA, the CDR3 is TGTGCCAGCAGTATCGACAGCCACAATGAGCAGTTCTTC.

J is TRBJ2-3 and V is TRBV19; a weak D match, TRBD2 (5 bases). The CDR3 is made up of 14 amino acids. CDR1 is LNHDA, CDR2 SQIVND, per germline (reference sequence). V lost 7 bases and J 5 bases, leaving 16 bases between the germline ends. The CDR3 region is CASTPRGGVDTQYF. As DNA, the CDR3 is TGTGCCAGTACCCCCCGAGGAGGAGTAGATACGCAGTATTTT.

To note about this clone: Other DNA sequences from this sample encode an identical CDR3 as well. J is TRBJ1-1 and V is TRBV19; TRBD1 matches at 9 bases. After removal of 6 bases from V and 4 bases from J, the junction contained 3 bases not matched to a gene. CDR1 and CDR2 from the germline V gene are LNHDA and SQIVND (reference sequence). The CDR3 has 13 residues. The CDR3 DNA follows: TGTGCCAGTAGGACGACAGGGGGCACTGAAGCTTTCTTT. Protein sequence: CASRTTGGTEAFF.

The chain uses TRBV10-3 and TRBJ1-1; TRBD1 is a possible D gene (6 bases). The CDR3 covers 13 residues. V was cut by 8 bases and J by 3 bases, with 13 bases left in between. Per germline, CDR1 ENHRY and CDR2 SYGVKD. CDR3 loop: CAILSSGDTEAFF. DNA for the CDR3: TGTGCCATCCTTAGCTCAGGGGACACTGAAGCTTTCTTT.

The chain carries TRBV2 and TRBJ1-1, with D possibly TRBD1 on 5 matching bases. Trimming pared 6 bases from V and 8 bases from J, leaving 10 bases between. The CDR3 is 11 amino acids. Germline CDR1 and CDR2: SNHLY and FYNNEI. The CDR3 bases are TGTGCCAGCAGAGCCCGGGGGGAAGCTTTCTTT. Its translation is CASRARGEAFF.

In its sample, this clone was seen once. This sequence joins TRBV6-2 or TRBV6-3 and TRBJ2-3; a weak D match, TRBD1 (5 bases). Trimming took off 5 bases at V and 3 bases at J, with 12 bases between the two ends. Germline CDR1 is MNHEY and CDR2 is SVGEGT. CDR3 length: 14 residues. The CDR3 DNA sequence: TGTGCCAGCAGTGACACCAGGGTGACAGATACGCAGTATTTT. This codes for CASSDTRVTDTQYF.

The V call is TRBV6-5, the J call TRBJ2-2; the match to TRBD1 covers 11 bases. Germline lookup yields CDR1 MNHEY and CDR2 SVGAGI. The V segment lost 6 bases and the J segment 4 bases; nucleotides outside the gene matches: 1. This CDR3 is built from 14 residues. The CDR3 DNA reads as TGTGCCAGCAGGGACAGGGGGCGCACCGGGGAGCTGTTTTTT. As protein: CASRDRGRTGELFF.

The chain has TRBV5-4 and TRBJ1-2; TRBD1 matches at 12 bases. Trimming cost V 4 bases and J 4 bases; bases outside gene matches: 8. This CDR3 comprises 16 residues. The germline CDR1 and CDR2 sequences are SGHNT and YYREEE (reference sequence). CDR3 amino acids: CASSPGQGASFYGYTF. The DNA of the CDR3 is TGTGCCAGCAGCCCGGGACAGGGGGCCTCCTTCTATGGCTACACCTTC.

The chain links TRBV20-1 to TRBJ2-1; 8 bases are a match to TRBD2. The CDR3 length is 10 residues. Losses at the gene ends were 5 bases for V and 10 bases for J; bases not matched to a gene: 1. CDR1 is DFQATT, CDR2 SNEGSKA, per germline (reference sequence). CDR3 sequence (DNA): TGCAGTGCTTTAGCGGGGGAGCAGTTCTTC. Amino acid sequence: CSALAGEQFF.

The chain employs TRBV9 and TRBJ2-3; no clear D gene. Germline values: CDR1 SGDLS, CDR2 YYNGEE. V was trimmed by 3 bases and J by 4 bases, leaving 12 bases between them. The CDR3 extends over 14 amino acids. The CDR3 is CASSGRNGADTQYF. CDR3 DNA: TGTGCCAGCAGCGGCAGGAATGGCGCAGATACGCAGTATTTT.

The V gene is TRBV9, the J gene TRBJ2-2; D might be TRBD1 (6 bases). CDR1 SGDLS and CDR2 YYNGEE come from the germline V gene. Trimming took 3 bases from V and 5 from J, leaving 8 bases between them. The CDR3 sequence is 13 residues long. CDR3 DNA sequence: TGTGCCAGCAGCGGAGACAGGACCGGGGAGCTGTTTTTT. Translated: CASSGDRTGELFF.

Only one count was recorded for this clone. The chain is built from TRBV6-4 and TRBJ2-3; D may be TRBD1 (5 bases). There are 16 residues in the CDR3. Trimming removed 0 bases at V and 1 base at J, with 11 bases between. Germline V gene lookup returns CDR1 MRHNA and CDR2 SNTAGT. DNA for the CDR3: TGTGCCAGCAGTGACTCCCGGTCCAGGGGCACAGATACGCAGTATTTT. Translated, it gives CASSDSRSRGTDTQYF.

In this sample, this clone turned up once. The chain employs TRBV5-1 and TRBJ2-3; 11 bases fit TRBD2. Germline V lookup: CDR1 SGHRS, CDR2 YFSETQ. The CDR3 covers 16 residues. V shed 3 bases, J shed 5 bases, and the junction held 8 bases outside the gene matches. The CDR3 DNA sequence: TGCGCCAGCAGCTCAACCCTGACTAGCGGGAAAGATACGCAGTATTTT. Amino acid sequence: CASSSTLTSGKDTQYF. Filled out from reference TRBV5-1 and TRBJ2-3, the complete variable domain reads KAGVTQTPRYLIKTRGQQVTLSCSPISGHRSVSWYQQTPGQGLQFLFEYFSETQRNKGNFPGRFSGRQFSNSRSEMNVSTLELGDSALYLCASSSTLTSGKDTQYFGPGTRLTVL.

This clone was detected a few times. This chain uses TRBV10-3 with TRBJ1-2; D call uncertain. The CDR3 loop spans 12 amino acids. Trimming removed 10 bases from V and 4 bases from J, with 13 bases in between. Germline V CDR1 and CDR2: ENHRY, SYGVKD. CDR3 sequence reads: CATQAASYGYTF. The CDR3 nucleotides read TGTGCCACCCAGGCCGCCAGCTATGGCTACACCTTC.

This clone was seen a handful of times. The rearrangement uses TRBV10-3 and TRBJ2-1; D is possibly TRBD2 (5 bases). The germline V gene encodes CDR1 ENHRY and CDR2 SYGVKD. This CDR3 is built from 12 residues. V lost 2 bases and J lost 10, with 9 bases in between. Written as DNA, the CDR3 is TGTGCCATCAGTGAGCGGACTTTGGAGCAGTTCTTC. This sequence encodes CAISERTLEQFF.

The chain is built from TRBV12-5 and TRBJ1-1; 7 bases match TRBD1. The CDR3 has 17 amino acids. With 6 bases clipped from V and 4 bases from J, the junction kept 17 bases outside the gene matches. CDR1 is LGHNT, CDR2 FRNRAP, per germline. Written as DNA, the CDR3 is TGTGCTAGTGGACGCTGTCGGAGGGGGCGAGAATGCACTGAAGCTTTCTTT. It translates to CASGRCRRGRECTEAFF. Full variable domain (rest looked up from reference TRBV12-5 and TRBJ1-1): DARVTQTPRHKVTEMGQEVTMRCQPILGHNTVFWYRQTMMQGLELLAYFRNRAPLDDSGMPKDRFSAEMPDATLATLKIQPSEPRDSAVYFCASGRCRRGRECTEAFFGQGTRLTVV.

The J gene is TRBJ2-7, the V gene TRBV30, with 7 positions matching TRBD1. The length of the CDR3 is 17 residues. In germline, CDR1 is GTSNPN, CDR2 SVGIG (reference sequence). The trim removed 4 bases at V and 1 base at J, leaving 16 bases unmatched. The CDR3 DNA reads TGTGCCTGGAAACCCCCGGGGACAGCCCGACTGTCCTACGAGCAGTACTTC. It yields the protein CAWKPPGTARLSYEQYF. The whole variable domain, remainder taken from reference TRBV30 and TRBJ2-7, is SQTIHQWPATLVQPVGSPLSLECTVEGTSNPNLYWYRQAAGRGLQLLFYSVGIGQISSEVPQNLSASRPQDRQFILSSKKLLLSDSGFYLCAWKPPGTARLSYEQYFGPGTRLTVT.

The chain couples TRBV10-3 to TRBJ2-2; 7 nucleotides align to TRBD1. This CDR3 comprises 14 residues. The germline V gene has CDR1 ENHRY and CDR2 SYGVKD. The ends lost 7 bases at V and 0 bases at J; junction bases unmatched: 2. CDR3 amino acids: CAIKGTANTGELFF. The DNA for the CDR3 is TGTGCCATCAAAGGGACAGCGAACACCGGGGAGCTGTTTTTT.

V and J are TRBV30 and TRBJ1-2, with D uncertain. In germline, CDR1 is GTSNPN, CDR2 SVGIG (reference sequence). The CDR3 length is 13 residues. Trimming stripped 0 bases from V and 4 bases from J, with 9 bases between. The CDR3 DNA follows: TGTGCCTGGAGTGTACTCACAGCCTATGGCTACACCTTC. Translation gives CAWSVLTAYGYTF.